The 15 T cell receptor beta chains reported below all come from one sample, sequenced in a study of blood T cell repertoires in COVID-19. Here immunoSEQ multiplex PCR was the method, and the copy in TCRdb shows in-frame clones only, minus some. The table shows about 340,000 clones, with over 80% occurring only once. Material: peripheral blood. These receptors all come from a woman aged 50 to 65 with COVID-19, enrolled during active disease.

V and J are TRBV2 and TRBJ2-1; maybe TRBD2 (5 bases). This CDR3 is built from 15 residues. V gave up 7 bases and J gave up 2 bases, with 15 bases separating them. Germline-derived CDR1 and CDR2 are SNHLY and FYNNEI. The CDR3, as DNA: TGTGCCAGCATTGAGGGAGTTTCTACCTACAATGAGCAGTTCTTC. The encoded protein is CASIEGVSTYNEQFF. Complete variable domain (other parts from reference TRBV2 and TRBJ2-1): EPEVTQTPSHQVTQMGQEVILRCVPISNHLYFYWYRQILGQKVEFLVSFYNNEISEKSEIFDDQFSVERPDGSNFTLKIRSTKLEDSAMYFCASIEGVSTYNEQFFGPGTRLTVL.

The J gene is TRBJ1-6, the V gene TRBV1; the table's D call of TRBD1 was not tested on the DNA. TRBV1 is tagged as a pseudogene. The CDR3 totals 17 residues. CDR3 region: CTSSQDKVDSINSPLHF. Here the CDR3 DNA reads TGCACCAGCAGCCAAGATAAGGTGGACAGCATTAATTCACCCCTCCACTTT.

The chain employs TRBV25-1 and TRBJ1-6, with a possible D match to TRBD1 (5 bases). This CDR3 has 16 residues. Trimming took off 3 bases at V and 6 bases at J, with 15 bases between the two ends. The germline V gene has CDR1 MGHDK and CDR2 SYGVNS. The CDR3: CASSDLHPGLNSPLHF. The CDR3, as DNA: TGTGCCAGCAGTGATTTGCACCCGGGACTTAATTCACCCCTCCACTTT.

This chain links TRBV18 with TRBJ1-3, with D perhaps TRBD1 (6 bases). V lost 5 bases and J lost 0, with 11 bases in between. Per germline, CDR1 KGHSH and CDR2 LQKENI. The CDR3 runs 15 residues. CDR3: CASSSGGSSGNTIYF. Written as DNA, the CDR3 is TGTGCCAGCTCATCTGGGGGCTCCTCTGGAAACACCATATATTTT.

This clone has a single count. The V gene is TRBV11-1, the J gene TRBJ2-7; TRBD1 aligns across 7 bases. The CDR3 extends over 16 amino acids. J lost 2 bases, V lost 0 bases, and 7 bases had no gene match. CDR1 and CDR2 (germline): SGHAT, FQDESV (reference sequence). The CDR3 sequence: CASSLAGQVPPYEQYF. CDR3 bases: TGTGCCAGCAGCTTAGCCGGACAGGTACCGCCCTACGAGCAGTACTTC.

The V and J genes are TRBV6-5 and TRBJ2-7; D not certain. The V end lost 0 bases, the J end lost 6 bases, and 9 bases lay between the germline ends. Germline V gives CDR1 MNHEY, CDR2 SVGAGI. The length of the CDR3 is 13 residues. For the CDR3, the DNA is TGTGCCAGCAGTTACTCATGGTCGGGCGAGCAGTACTTC. Its protein is CASSYSWSGEQYF.

The chain links TRBV10-3 to TRBJ2-1, with D maybe TRBD1 (6 bases). Germline values: CDR1 ENHRY, CDR2 SYGVKD. The CDR3 runs to 13 residues. V lost 4 bases, J lost 10 bases, and 14 bases lay in between. CDR3 DNA sequence: TGTGCCATCAGTGGGTCCGGGACATCCGAGCAGTTCTTC. This codes for CAISGSGTSEQFF.

The V call is TRBV28, the J call TRBJ2-7, with a weak D call TRBD1 (6 bases). The CDR3 spans 15 residues. V was shortened by 5 bases and J by 5 bases, with 19 bases between the two germline ends. Looked up from germline, CDR1 is MDHEN and CDR2 is SYDVKM. CDR3 residues: CASSQGTALSDEQYF. In DNA, the CDR3 is TGTGCCAGCAGTCAGGGGACGGCGTTATCCGACGAGCAGTACTTC.

The chain couples TRBV15 to TRBJ1-1; 8 nucleotides line up with TRBD1. CDR3 length equals 13 residues. V lost 4 bases and J lost 6; bases outside the gene matches: 4. The V gene's germline CDR1 is LNHNV and CDR2 YYDKDF (reference sequence). CDR3 sequence: CATSIRTGPEAFF. CDR3 bases: TGTGCCACCAGCATCCGGACAGGGCCTGAAGCTTTCTTT.

Only one count was recorded for this clone. This sequence joins TRBV19 and TRBJ1-5, with D uncertain. The CDR3 is 13 residues long. V lost 2 bases, J lost 2 bases, and 4 bases lay in between. The V gene's germline CDR1 is LNHDA and CDR2 SQIVND (reference sequence). In nucleotides, the CDR3 is TGTGCCAGTAGTATAAGAGGCAATCAGCCCCAGCATTTT. Its protein is CASSIRGNQPQHF.

The chain couples TRBV24-1 to TRBJ2-5; 8 nucleotides match TRBD1. Germline V gene data show CDR1 as KGHDR and CDR2 as SFDVKD. This CDR3 has 14 residues. V shed 4 bases and J 3 bases; nucleotides not matched to a gene: 3. CDR3 DNA sequence: TGTGCCACCAGTGACCCGGACAGGGAAGAGACCCAGTACTTC. Its protein product is CATSDPDREETQYF.

The rearrangement uses TRBV5-1 and TRBJ2-1; 12 positions agree with TRBD1. V was pared by 0 bases and J by 6 bases, with 7 bases of the junction left unmatched. Germline V gene lookup returns CDR1 SGHRS and CDR2 YFSETQ. This CDR3 comprises 17 residues. DNA for the CDR3: TGCGCCAGCAGCTTGGTGGGACAGGGGGCAGGTAGCAATGAGCAGTTCTTC. This sequence encodes CASSLVGQGAGSNEQFF.

V and J are TRBV13 and TRBJ2-7; the match to TRBD2 covers 7 bases. CDR1 is PRHDT and CDR2 is FYEKMQ in the germline V gene (reference sequence). The CDR3 is 14 residues long. V was pared by 6 bases and J by 1 base, with 6 bases of the junction left unmatched. CDR3 bases: TGTGCCAGCAGAAGAAGCGGGAAGTCCTACGAGCAGTACTTC. Translated: CASRRSGKSYEQYF.

V usage is TRBV5-1 and J usage is TRBJ2-3, with 9 positions matching TRBD2. V dropped 4 bases and J dropped 3; count of bases not matched to a gene: 9. CDR3 length equals 16 residues. In germline, CDR1 is SGHRS, CDR2 YFSETQ. In DNA form, the CDR3 reads TGCGCCAGCAGCAGGGAACAGCGGGAGGTGACAGATACGCAGTATTTT. This sequence encodes CASSREQREVTDTQYF.

The CDR3 here is CASSPYRGAPGLAGESSTDTQYF. The CDR3 DNA is TGTGCCAGCAGCCCCTACAGGGGAGCCCCGGGACTAGCGGGAGAGTCTAGCACAGATACGCAGTATTTT. The V and J genes are TRBV3-1 (or the pseudogene TRBV3-2) and TRBJ2-3; TRBD2 matches at 14 bases. The CDR3 sequence is 23 residues long. V shed 4 bases, J shed 0 bases, and the junction held 21 bases outside the gene matches. The germline V gene has CDR1 LGHDT and CDR2 YNNKEL (reference sequence).